This T cell receptor (beta chain) was captured by sequencing in a study of chemoradiotherapy in HPV16-positive cancers. Study-wide results and limits: The functional HPV-specific definition rests on just a couple of HPV16-positive patients.

Concerning this clone: Its antigen is currently unknown.

Libraries were prepared by immunoSEQ multiplex PCR; TCRdb keeps only in-frame clonotypes and omits some of them. The sample consists of roughly 29,000 clones, roughly nine tenths of them appearing once. The length of the CDR3 is 16 residues. V was clipped by 8 bases and J by 0 bases, with 14 bases between them. Germline V gene data show CDR1 as ENHRY and CDR2 as SYGVKD. This sequence joins TRBV10-3 and TRBJ2-6; perhaps TRBD2 as D (6 bases). The sample here was blood, taken from a patient who underwent chemoradiotherapy. This sequence was found in a human donor with HPV-associated anogenital cancer. As DNA, the CDR3 is TGTGCCATCTCCGGGAGAGGTCCCTCTGGGGCCAACGTCCTGACTTTC. Translation: CAISGRGPSGANVLTF.